The sequence of this TCR beta chain was determined in a study of cytomegalovirus exposure and HLA in healthy donors. Points from the study as a whole: Subsequent analysis of the 120 or so validation repertoires found a tendency for first-cohort TCR clusters to co-occur.

Comments on this clone: Its antigen is not known.

Profiling relied on immunoSEQ multiplex PCR, and the TCRdb table lists in-frame clones only, not all of them. The sample gives around 350,000 clones, 86% of which show up once; over 0.75% is in the top ten. The CDR3 has 12 residues. Germline assignment: CDR1 LNHNV and CDR2 YYDKDF (reference sequence). Trimming left V 0 bases short and J 5 bases short, with 4 bases between. The receptor was isolated from a woman between 18 and 29 years old in good health and CMV-seronegative. J is TRBJ2-5 and V is TRBV15; D is unresolved. The sample comprised PBMCs. The CDR3 DNA reads TGTGCCACCAGCAGAGAGAGGGAGACCCAGTACTTC. Its protein is CATSRERETQYF.